These T cell receptor beta chains were read from a single sample in a study of immune evolution from preneoplasia to lung adenocarcinoma. Sequenced by immunoSEQ multiplex PCR; TCRdb stores in-frame clones only, minus some. The sample holds under 3,500 clones; about nine tenths are singletons and the top ten take under 3.5%. The sequenced material came from FFPE adjacent normal lung tissue. These TCRs come from a person between 65 and 79 years old with lung adenocarcinoma. CDR3s include the opening cysteine and the closing phenylalanine or tryptophan. D genes are given only for firm matches. Rows give clone size only sometimes, using once, few, many, or a class for an expanded clone.

>TRBD2|TRBV28|-|TRBJ2-1
CASRAGGGLSYNEQFF
TGTGCCAGCAGAGCGGGGGGAGGGCTCTCCTACAATGAGCAGTTCTTC
>TRBD2|TRBV5-4|-|TRBJ2-1
CASSQDLAGGNNEQFF
TGTGCCAGCAGCCAGGACCTAGCGGGAGGAAACAATGAGCAGTTCTTC
>TRBD1|TRBV7-6|-|TRBJ2-3
CASSLGTGIDTQYF
TGTGCCAGCAGCTTAGGGACAGGCATAGATACGCAGTATTTT
>-|TRBV5-1|-|TRBJ2-5
CASSLVGGQETQYF
TGCGCCAGCAGCTTGGTGGGGGGACAAGAGACCCAGTACTTC
>-|TRBV29-1|-|TRBJ1-1
CSVATGSWTEAFF
TGCAGCGTCGCCACAGGGTCTTGGACTGAAGCTTTCTTT
>-|TRBV2|once|TRBJ2-7
CASSEQGPSGEQYF
TGTGCCAGCAGTGAACAGGGACCGTCGGGGGAGCAGTACTTC
>-|TRBV21-1|-|TRBJ2-7
CASSKKPTPPGQGLDLRQNYEQYF
TGTGCCAGCAGCAAAAAGCCTACTCCCCCGGGACAGGGGTTAGACCTACGACAGAACTACGAGCAGTACTTC
>TRBD1|TRBV30|-|TRBJ2-5
CAGGRTETQYF
TGTGCAGGGGGCAGGACTGAGACCCAGTACTTC
>TRBD1|TRBV6-1|-|TRBJ1-1
CASSGQGLGYTEAFF
TGTGCCAGCAGCGGACAGGGGCTTGGATACACTGAAGCTTTCTTT
>TRBD1|TRBV9|-|TRBJ1-2
CASSAQTGSDYTF
TGTGCCAGCAGCGCCCAGACAGGGTCCGACTACACCTTC
>-|TRBV7-2|once|TRBJ2-7
CASSLASSASYEQYF
TGTGCCAGCAGCTTAGCGTCTAGCGCCTCCTACGAGCAGTACTTC
>TRBD2|TRBV11-1|-|TRBJ2-1
CASSSPFTSGNNEQFF
TGTGCCAGCAGCTCCCCATTCACTAGCGGGAACAATGAGCAGTTCTTC
>TRBD2|TRBV2|-|TRBJ2-5
CASSGLAGVPGETQYF
TGTGCCAGCAGCGGACTAGCGGGGGTCCCAGGGGAGACCCAGTACTTC
>-|TRBV28|-|TRBJ2-3
CASSPPVGDTQYF
TGTGCCAGCAGCCCGCCCGTAGGGGATACGCAGTATTTT
>-|TRBV5-1|-|TRBJ2-1
CASSLGSYNEQFF
TGCGCCAGCAGCTTGGGCTCCTACAATGAGCAGTTCTTC
>-|TRBV2|-|TRBJ2-1
CASSEGPRGSWEQFF
TGTGCCAGCAGTGAAGGACCCCGGGGCTCATGGGAGCAGTTCTTC